A selection of T cell receptor beta chains follows, all from one sample in a study of patients and donors after allogeneic stem cell transplantation. TCRdb itself ran the RT-PCR reads through MiXCR, one entry per CDR3 protein. The profile shows about 90,000 distinct CDR3 sequences, roughly 52% of them singletons. The sequencing input was blood, either unsorted or a sorted T cell fraction (not recorded which). The receptor set was obtained from a human donor who was either an allogeneic HSCT recipient or a stem cell or donor lymphocyte infusion donor (not recorded which). It is not recorded whose cells these are; they may come from a transplant donor. The CDR3 runs from the conserved cysteine through the conserved F or W. The D gene is left open where the match is weak. Clone size is shown for a subset of rows, as once, few, many or a class of expanded clone.

CDR3: CASSQGGRTEAFF
DNA: TGCGCCAGCAGCCAGGGGGGGAGGACTGAAGCTTTCTTT
size: .
J: TRBJ1-1
V: TRBV4-3
D: .

CDR3: CSASAVVRGQPQHF
DNA: TGCAGTGCCTCCGCCGTGGTACGAGGTCAGCCCCAGCATTTT
size: .
J: TRBJ1-5
V: TRBV20-1
D: .

CDR3: CAWSGTIGQGDSPLHF
DNA: TGTGCCTGGAGTGGCACGATCGGGCAGGGAGACTCACCCCTCCACTTT
size: few
J: TRBJ1-6
V: TRBV30
D: .

CDR3: CASSGLQIGYGYTF
DNA: TGTGCCAGCAGCGGGCTCCAGATAGGCTATGGCTACACCTTC
size: .
J: TRBJ1-2
V: TRBV12-3/TRBV12-4
D: .

CDR3: CASSYEQAAASYGYTF
DNA: TGTGCCAGCAGTTACGAACAGGCCGCAGCTTCATATGGCTACACCTTC
size: .
J: TRBJ1-2
V: TRBV6-5
D: .

CDR3: CASSSALTGWGRGDTEAFF
DNA: TGCGCCAGCAGTTCAGCCTTGACAGGGTGGGGTAGGGGCGACACTGAAGCTTTCTTT
size: .
J: TRBJ1-1
V: TRBV4-3
D: TRBD1

CDR3: CASSSQKLSNQPQHF
DNA: TGTGCCAGCAGCTCCCAAAAGCTTAGCAATCAGCCCCAGCATTTT
size: few
J: TRBJ1-5
V: TRBV12-3/TRBV12-4
D: .

CDR3: CASSLGMTEAFF
DNA: TGTGCCAGCAGCTTAGGAATGACTGAAGCTTTCTTT
size: .
J: TRBJ1-1
V: TRBV7-9
D: .

CDR3: CASSLQQGNYGYTF
DNA: TGTGCCAGCAGTTTACAACAGGGCAACTATGGCTACACCTTC
size: .
J: TRBJ1-2
V: TRBV28
D: .

CDR3: CASSRRVQSSGNTIYF
DNA: TGTGCCAGCAGCCGCCGGGTCCAGAGCTCTGGAAACACCATATATTTT
size: few
J: TRBJ1-3
V: TRBV12-3/TRBV12-4
D: .

CDR3: CASSKAQTGTSGRTRRTDTQYF
DNA: TGTGCCAGCAGCAAAGCGCAAACCGGGACTAGCGGGAGGACCAGACGGACAGATACGCAGTATTTT
size: .
J: TRBJ2-3
V: TRBV21-1
D: .

CDR3: CASSQGTDTTEAFF
DNA: TGCGCCAGCAGCCAAGGGACAGACACCACTGAAGCTTTCTTT
size: few
J: TRBJ1-1
V: TRBV4-3
D: .

CDR3: CASSQARVNEKLFF
DNA: TGCGCCAGCAGCCAAGCTAGGGTGAATGAAAAACTGTTTTTT
size: few
J: TRBJ1-4
V: TRBV4-3
D: .

CDR3: CASGEGTGYYGYTF
DNA: TGTGCCAGCGGCGAAGGAACTGGGTACTATGGCTACACCTTC
size: .
J: TRBJ1-2
V: TRBV28
D: .

CDR3: CSAINPFEGQETQYF
DNA: TGCAGCGCCATTAATCCCTTTGAAGGCCAAGAGACCCAGTACTTC
size: .
J: TRBJ2-5
V: TRBV29-1
D: .

CDR3: CASSEAGTEAFF
DNA: TGTGCCAGCAGTGAAGCGGGAACTGAAGCTTTCTTT
size: .
J: TRBJ1-1
V: TRBV6-1
D: .

CDR3: CASRGTGSYNSPLHF
DNA: TGTGCCAGCAGGGGAACAGGGTCCTATAATTCACCCCTCCACTTT
size: .
J: TRBJ1-6
V: TRBV25-1
D: .

CDR3: CASRIETYYEQYF
DNA: TGTGCCAGCAGGATAGAGACCTACTACGAGCAGTACTTC
size: .
J: TRBJ2-7
V: TRBV6-6
D: .

CDR3: CASSPLRDSTNTGELFF
DNA: TGTGCCAGCAGCCCCCTTCGGGACTCGACGAACACCGGGGAGCTGTTTTTT
size: once
J: TRBJ2-2
V: TRBV12-3/TRBV12-4
D: .

CDR3: CASSLEGSYNEQFF
DNA: TGTGCCAGCAGCTTAGAGGGGTCCTACAATGAGCAGTTCTTC
size: .
J: TRBJ2-1
V: TRBV11-1
D: .

CDR3: CASSGHSRVVTDTQYF
DNA: TGTGCCAGCAGCGGCCATTCGCGGGTAGTCACAGATACGCAGTATTTT
size: .
J: TRBJ2-3
V: TRBV9
D: .

CDR3: CASGGEILFMNTEAFF
DNA: TGTGCCAGCGGGGGGGAGATCCTGTTCATGAACACTGAAGCTTTCTTT
size: .
J: TRBJ1-1
V: TRBV12-3/TRBV12-4
D: .

CDR3: CAISAQEGSYNSPLHF
DNA: TGTGCCATCAGTGCGCAGGAGGGGTCCTATAATTCACCCCTCCACTTT
size: .
J: TRBJ1-6
V: TRBV10-3
D: .

CDR3: CASSFISGSSYNEQFF
DNA: TGCGCCAGCAGCTTTATTAGCGGGAGCTCCTACAATGAGCAGTTCTTC
size: .
J: TRBJ2-1
V: TRBV5-1
D: TRBD2

CDR3: CASSYARQTEAFF
DNA: TGTGCCAGCAGTTACGCGCGACAGACTGAAGCTTTCTTT
size: .
J: TRBJ1-1
V: TRBV6-5
D: .

CDR3: CASSSSGTGWFMTEAFF
DNA: TGTGCCAGCAGCTCGTCCGGGACAGGGTGGTTCATGACTGAAGCTTTCTTT
size: few
J: TRBJ1-1
V: TRBV6-5
D: TRBD1

CDR3: CASSTRQGTNEKLFF
DNA: TGTGCCAGCAGCACCCGACAGGGAACTAATGAAAAACTGTTTTTT
size: .
J: TRBJ1-4
V: TRBV7-6
D: TRBD1

CDR3: CASSGLRTGRPSPLHF
DNA: TGTGCCAGCAGTGGACTGAGGACAGGCCGCCCTTCACCCCTCCACTTT
size: few
J: TRBJ1-6
V: TRBV28
D: TRBD1

CDR3: CASSPNLGTSGSRVGNEQFF
DNA: TGTGCCAGCAGCCCCAACCTGGGGACTAGCGGGAGTCGGGTGGGCAATGAGCAGTTCTTT
size: .
J: TRBJ2-1
V: TRBV12-3/TRBV12-4
D: TRBD2

CDR3: CASSAHVEGQPQHF
DNA: TGTGCCAGCAGTGCCCACGTAGAGGGTCAGCCCCAGCATTTT
size: .
J: TRBJ1-5
V: TRBV27
D: .

CDR3: CASNSQGAKNYGYTF
DNA: TGCGCCAGCAACTCACAGGGGGCGAAAAACTATGGCTACACCTTC
size: once
J: TRBJ1-2
V: TRBV4-3
D: TRBD1

CDR3: CASSRQINQPQHF
DNA: TGTGCCAGCAGTCGACAGATTAATCAGCCCCAGCATTTT
size: .
J: TRBJ1-5
V: TRBV6-5
D: .

CDR3: CATTVGQIRTDGYTF
DNA: TGTGCCACCACCGTTGGACAGATCCGGACCGATGGCTACACCTTC
size: .
J: TRBJ1-2
V: TRBV2
D: .

CDR3: CASSLGDRVNTEAFF
DNA: TGTGCCAGCAGCCTCGGGGACAGAGTGAACACTGAAGCTTTCTTT
size: few
J: TRBJ1-1
V: TRBV13
D: TRBD1

CDR3: CASTNRAEGGGYTF
DNA: TGCGCCAGTACTAATAGGGCCGAGGGGGGCGGCTACACCTTC
size: .
J: TRBJ1-2
V: TRBV5-1
D: .

CDR3: CASSRVQTLRGNQPQHF
DNA: TGTGCCAGCAGCCGAGTACAGACTCTACGGGGCAATCAGCCCCAGCATTTT
size: .
J: TRBJ1-5
V: TRBV6-2/TRBV6-3
D: .

CDR3: CASSRTRLGAEAFF
DNA: TGTGCCAGCAGTCGAACCAGACTTGGAGCTGAAGCTTTCTTT
size: few
J: TRBJ1-1
V: TRBV12-3/TRBV12-4
D: .

CDR3: CASSLAYWTGNTIYF
DNA: TGTGCCAGCAGTTTAGCTTACTGGACCGGAAACACCATATATTTT
size: few
J: TRBJ1-3
V: TRBV12-3/TRBV12-4
D: .

CDR3: CASTGQGLQNQPQHF
DNA: TGTGCCAGCACCGGACAGGGGCTTCAGAATCAGCCCCAGCATTTT
size: .
J: TRBJ1-5
V: TRBV7-2
D: TRBD1

CDR3: CASSSTGQGGYGYTF
DNA: TGTGCCAGCAGTTCTACCGGACAGGGCGGCTATGGCTACACCTTC
size: .
J: TRBJ1-2
V: TRBV28
D: TRBD1

CDR3: CASPPSPNTIYF
DNA: TGTGCCAGCCCTCCGTCCCCTAACACCATATATTTT
size: few
J: TRBJ1-3
V: TRBV28
D: .

CDR3: CSARDHQVNPYGYTF
DNA: TGCAGTGCTAGAGATCATCAGGTCAACCCCTATGGCTACACCTTC
size: few
J: TRBJ1-2
V: TRBV20-1
D: .

CDR3: CASSLITRLGHFNYGYTF
DNA: TGTGCCAGCAGTTTAATCACCCGGTTGGGACATTTTAACTATGGCTACACCTTC
size: .
J: TRBJ1-2
V: TRBV28
D: .

CDR3: CATSGGGLSNQPQHF
DNA: TGTGCCACCTCGGGAGGGGGCCTAAGCAATCAGCCCCAGCATTTT
size: .
J: TRBJ1-5
V: TRBV15
D: TRBD1

CDR3: CAISGGAGNTIYF
DNA: TGTGCCATCAGTGGCGGAGCGGGAAACACCATATATTTT
size: few
J: TRBJ1-3
V: TRBV10-3
D: .

CDR3: CATSEFGVGSTEAFF
DNA: TGTGCCACCAGCGAATTTGGGGTTGGGAGCACTGAAGCTTTCTTT
size: few
J: TRBJ1-1
V: TRBV15
D: .

CDR3: CASSFYGGTRPHSYEQYF
DNA: TGTGCCAGCAGTTTTTATGGGGGGACGCGCCCTCACTCCTACGAGCAGTACTTC
size: .
J: TRBJ2-7
V: TRBV28
D: .

CDR3: CSARDTFTRRYTEAFF
DNA: TGCAGTGCTAGAGATACGTTCACACGACGTTACACTGAAGCTTTCTTT
size: few
J: TRBJ1-1
V: TRBV20-1
D: .

CDR3: CSVEISERTEAFF
DNA: TGCAGCGTTGAGATCTCGGAGCGCACTGAAGCTTTCTTT
size: .
J: TRBJ1-1
V: TRBV29-1
D: .

CDR3: CASSPVGQRNTEAFF
DNA: TGTGCCAGCAGTCCCGTGGGGCAGAGGAACACTGAAGCTTTCTTT
size: .
J: TRBJ1-1
V: TRBV6-2/TRBV6-3
D: .

CDR3: CASSLLTPLNTEAFF
DNA: TGCGCCAGCAGCCTTCTTACTCCCCTGAACACTGAAGCTTTCTTT
size: .
J: TRBJ1-1
V: TRBV4-1
D: .